The T cell receptor (beta chain) under discussion was sequenced for a study of blood T cell repertoires in COVID-19. Sequencing used immunoSEQ multiplex PCR; TCRdb keeps in-frame clones, though not all of them. The sample shows about 170,000 clones, 70% to 85% of them seen only once. The sequenced sample was peripheral blood. This sequence originates from a woman aged 40 to 50 with COVID-19, enrolled during active disease.

This chain's CDR3 is CASSPAGVEQYF. The CDR3 nucleotides read TGTGCCAGCAGCCCAGCAGGGGTCGAGCAGTACTTC. The rearrangement links TRBV7-8 to TRBJ2-7, with a weak D call TRBD1 (6 bases). The CDR3 loop spans 12 amino acids. V dropped 5 bases and J dropped 6 bases, with 11 bases sitting between them. Germline V gene sequence: CDR1 SGHVS, CDR2 FQNEAQ.